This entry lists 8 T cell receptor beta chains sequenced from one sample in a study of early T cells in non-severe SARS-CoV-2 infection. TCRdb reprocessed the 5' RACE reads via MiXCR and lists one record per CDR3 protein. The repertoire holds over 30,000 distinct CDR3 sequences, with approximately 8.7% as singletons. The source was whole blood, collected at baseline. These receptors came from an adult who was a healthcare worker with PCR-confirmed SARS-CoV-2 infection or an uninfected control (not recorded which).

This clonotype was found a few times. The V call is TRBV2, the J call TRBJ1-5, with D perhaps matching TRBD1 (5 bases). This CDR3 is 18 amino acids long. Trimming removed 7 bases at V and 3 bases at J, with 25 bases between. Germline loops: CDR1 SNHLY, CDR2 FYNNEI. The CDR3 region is CASKLGDGGLYDNQPQHF. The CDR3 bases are TGTGCCAGCAAGCTGGGGGACGGGGGACTTTACGACAATCAGCCCCAGCATTTT. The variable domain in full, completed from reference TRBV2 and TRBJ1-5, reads EPEVTQTPSHQVTQMGQEVILRCVPISNHLYFYWYRQILGQKVEFLVSFYNNEISEKSEIFDDQFSVERPDGSNFTLKIRSTKLEDSAMYFCASKLGDGGLYDNQPQHFGDGTRLSIL.

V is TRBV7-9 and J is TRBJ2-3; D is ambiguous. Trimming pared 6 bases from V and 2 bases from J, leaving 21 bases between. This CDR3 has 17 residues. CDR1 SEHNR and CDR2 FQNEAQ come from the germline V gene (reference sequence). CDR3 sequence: CASSFSGGEGLTDTQYF. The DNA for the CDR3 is TGTGCCAGCAGTTTTTCCGGTGGTGAAGGCCTCACAGATACGCAGTATTTT.

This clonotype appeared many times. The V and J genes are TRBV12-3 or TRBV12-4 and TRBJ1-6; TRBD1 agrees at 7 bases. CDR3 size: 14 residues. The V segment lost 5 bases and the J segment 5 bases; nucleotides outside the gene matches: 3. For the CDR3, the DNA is TGTGCCAGCAGTAAGGGGGCCGATAATTCACCCCTCCACTTT. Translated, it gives CASSKGADNSPLHF.

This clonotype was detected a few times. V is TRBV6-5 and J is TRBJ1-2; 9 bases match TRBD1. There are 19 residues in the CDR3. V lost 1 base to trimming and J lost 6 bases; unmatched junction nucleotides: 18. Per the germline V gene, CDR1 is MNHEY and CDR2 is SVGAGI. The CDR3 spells CASSYYARGTGSSSDGYTF. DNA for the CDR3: TGTGCCAGCAGTTACTATGCCCGGGGGACAGGGTCATCGAGCGATGGCTACACCTTC.

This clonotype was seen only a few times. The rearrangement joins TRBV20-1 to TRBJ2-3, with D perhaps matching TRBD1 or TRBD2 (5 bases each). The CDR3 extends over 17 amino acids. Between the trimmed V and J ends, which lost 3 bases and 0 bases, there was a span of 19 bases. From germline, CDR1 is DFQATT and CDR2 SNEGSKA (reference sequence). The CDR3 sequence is CSASKWGTNPSTDTQYF. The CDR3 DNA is TGCAGTGCTAGTAAGTGGGGGACGAATCCTAGCACAGATACGCAGTATTTT.

CDR3 region: CASSIDPGHGTQYF. CDR3 sequence (DNA): TGTGCCAGTAGTATAGACCCCGGACATGGGACCCAGTACTTC. The chain combines TRBV19 with TRBJ2-5, with D maybe TRBD1 (5 bases). V dropped 0 bases and J dropped 7 bases, with 12 bases sitting between them. Germline V lookup: CDR1 LNHDA, CDR2 SQIVND (reference sequence). The length of the CDR3 is 14 residues.

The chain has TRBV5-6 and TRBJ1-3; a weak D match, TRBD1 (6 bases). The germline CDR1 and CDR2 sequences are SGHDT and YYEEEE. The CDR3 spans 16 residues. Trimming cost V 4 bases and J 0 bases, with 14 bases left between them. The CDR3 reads CASSRRTAISGNTIYF. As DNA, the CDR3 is TGTGCCAGCAGCCGTCGGACAGCAATCTCTGGAAACACCATATATTTT.

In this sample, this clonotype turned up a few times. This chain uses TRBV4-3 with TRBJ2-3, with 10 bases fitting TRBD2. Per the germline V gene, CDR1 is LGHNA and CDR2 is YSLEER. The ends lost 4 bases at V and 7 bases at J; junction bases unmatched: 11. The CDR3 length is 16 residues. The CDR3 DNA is TGCGCCAGCAGCCCCAGGACTAGCGGAGAACTACATACGCAGTATTTT. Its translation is CASSPRTSGELHTQYF.